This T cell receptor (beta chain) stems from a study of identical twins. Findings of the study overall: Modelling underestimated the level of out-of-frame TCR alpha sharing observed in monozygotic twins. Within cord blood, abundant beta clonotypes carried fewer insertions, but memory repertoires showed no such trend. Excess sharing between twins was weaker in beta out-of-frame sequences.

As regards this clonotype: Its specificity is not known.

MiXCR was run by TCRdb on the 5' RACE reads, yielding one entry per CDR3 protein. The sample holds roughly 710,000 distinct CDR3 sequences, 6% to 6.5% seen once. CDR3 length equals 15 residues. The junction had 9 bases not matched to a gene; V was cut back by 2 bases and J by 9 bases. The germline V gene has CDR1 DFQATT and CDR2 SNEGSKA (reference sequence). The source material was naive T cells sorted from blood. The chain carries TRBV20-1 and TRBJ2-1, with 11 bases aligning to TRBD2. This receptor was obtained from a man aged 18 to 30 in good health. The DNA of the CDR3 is TGCAGTGCTAGAAAACGGAGCGGGACTAGCGGTGAGCAGTTCTTC. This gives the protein CSARKRSGTSGEQFF.